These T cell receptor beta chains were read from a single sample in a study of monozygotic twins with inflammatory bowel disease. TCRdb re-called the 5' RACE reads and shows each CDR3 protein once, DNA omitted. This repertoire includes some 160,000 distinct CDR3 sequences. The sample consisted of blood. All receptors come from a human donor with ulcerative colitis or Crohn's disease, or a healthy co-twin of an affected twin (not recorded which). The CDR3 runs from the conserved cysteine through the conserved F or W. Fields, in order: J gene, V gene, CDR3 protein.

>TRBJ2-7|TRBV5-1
CASSLSYPSSYEQYF
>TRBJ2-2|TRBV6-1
CASIPGQGWAGELFF
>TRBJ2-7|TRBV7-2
CASSWGGYEQYF
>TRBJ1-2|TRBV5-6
CASSSDRGLYGYTF
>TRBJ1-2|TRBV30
CAWSVAARTNYGYTF
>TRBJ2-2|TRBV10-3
CAIGRGPGELFF
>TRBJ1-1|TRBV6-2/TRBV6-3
CASSYGQITEAFF
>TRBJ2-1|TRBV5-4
CASSLGGGTYNEQFF
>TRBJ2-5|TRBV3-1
CASSRSSGQETQYF
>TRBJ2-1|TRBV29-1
CSVGLRQEQFF
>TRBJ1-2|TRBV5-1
CASSTEMTGGYTF
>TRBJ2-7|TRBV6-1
CASSEARPRREQYF
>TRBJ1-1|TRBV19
CASSIWAKAFF
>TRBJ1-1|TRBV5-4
CASSLGLSGDGMNTEAFF
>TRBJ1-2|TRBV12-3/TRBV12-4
CASEGQPNYGYTF
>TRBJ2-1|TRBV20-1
CSAWGTSGDVSSYNEQFF
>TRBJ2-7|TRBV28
CASSPLGGGSSYEQYF
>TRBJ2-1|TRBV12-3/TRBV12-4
CASSLASLAGYNEQFF
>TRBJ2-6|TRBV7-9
CASSLGTVISGANVLTF
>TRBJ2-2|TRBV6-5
CASSYTPGPRGELFF
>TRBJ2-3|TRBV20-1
CSARRADTQYF
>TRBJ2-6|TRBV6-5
CASSLGRPSGANVLTF
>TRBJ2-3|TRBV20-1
CSARDPGGTPRTDTQYF
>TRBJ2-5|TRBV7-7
CASSKDVEETQYF
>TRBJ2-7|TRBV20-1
CSARYRGIEYEQYF
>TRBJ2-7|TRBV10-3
CAISSPGLAGEEQYF
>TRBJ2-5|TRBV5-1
CASSYSGDGRETQYF
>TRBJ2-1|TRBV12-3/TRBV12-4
CASRSGTGNNEQFF
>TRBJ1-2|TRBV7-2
CASSRDSGGGYTF
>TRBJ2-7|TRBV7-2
CASSSYRTEQYF
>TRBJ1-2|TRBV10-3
CAISLTGTGDGYTF
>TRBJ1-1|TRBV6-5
CASSYSKGATTEAFF
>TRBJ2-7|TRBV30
CAWSVYGFYEQYF
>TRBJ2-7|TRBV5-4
CAAGRRPNEQYF
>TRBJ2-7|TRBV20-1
CSAGKDRAYEQYF
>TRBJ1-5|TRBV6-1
CASRRAGGGNQPQHF
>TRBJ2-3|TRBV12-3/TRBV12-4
CASSETGRTDTQYF
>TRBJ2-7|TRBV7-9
CASSLGVPGLDYEQYF
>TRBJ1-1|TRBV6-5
CASSYDQGVGAFF
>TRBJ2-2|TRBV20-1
CSAPRLAGNPTGELFF
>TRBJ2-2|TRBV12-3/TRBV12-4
CASSFDGGAGELFF
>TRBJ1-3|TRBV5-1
CASSPTSVTGNTIYF
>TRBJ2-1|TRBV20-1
CSARAFGGTGVPNEQFF
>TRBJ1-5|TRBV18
CASSPGHQYQPQHF
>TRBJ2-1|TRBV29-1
CSVGRDPSYNEQFF
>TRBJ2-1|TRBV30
CAWSESIYNEQFF
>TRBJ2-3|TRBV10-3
CAINSGRAADTQYF
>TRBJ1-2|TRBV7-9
CASSLAGQGFGYTF
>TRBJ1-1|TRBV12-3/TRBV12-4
CASSFGSGANTEAFF
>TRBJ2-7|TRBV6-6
CASTPGQGVIEQYF
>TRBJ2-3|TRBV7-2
CASSIRTGRGDTQYF
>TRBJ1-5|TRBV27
CASSSRSGEWSNQPQHF
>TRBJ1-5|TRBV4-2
CASSQGPGHDGQPQHF
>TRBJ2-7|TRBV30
CAWSVGQGPYEQYF
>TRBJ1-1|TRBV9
CAGGTGPYTEAFF